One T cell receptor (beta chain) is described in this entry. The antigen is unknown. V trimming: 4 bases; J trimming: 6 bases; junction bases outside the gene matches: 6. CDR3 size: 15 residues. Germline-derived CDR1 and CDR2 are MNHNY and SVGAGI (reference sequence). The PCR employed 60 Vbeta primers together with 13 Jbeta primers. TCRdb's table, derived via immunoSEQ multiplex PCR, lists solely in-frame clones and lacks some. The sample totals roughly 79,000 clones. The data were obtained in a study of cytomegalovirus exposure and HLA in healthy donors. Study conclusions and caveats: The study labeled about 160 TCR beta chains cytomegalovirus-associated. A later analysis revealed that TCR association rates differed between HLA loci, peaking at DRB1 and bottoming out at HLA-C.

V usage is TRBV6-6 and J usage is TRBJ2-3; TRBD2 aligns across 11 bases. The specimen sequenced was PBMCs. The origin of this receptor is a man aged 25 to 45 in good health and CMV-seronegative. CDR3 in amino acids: CASSWGIAGGDTQYF. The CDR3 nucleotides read TGTGCCAGCAGTTGGGGGATAGCGGGAGGGGATACGCAGTATTTT.